This TCR beta chain was profiled in a study of cytomegalovirus exposure and HLA in healthy donors. CDR3 length equals 15 residues. CDR1 and CDR2 (germline): SGHKS, YYEKEE (reference sequence). As regards this clone: An end of the junction does not agree with germline; a read error may underlie this.

A multiplex PCR was run with 60 Vbeta primers and 13 Jbeta primers. Assay used: immunoSEQ multiplex PCR; TCRdb lists only in-frame clones, some missing. The sample yields more than 150,000 clones, around three quarters seen once. The source of this sequence is a boy between 5 and 17 years old in good health and CMV-seronegative. Sequencing was done on a sample of PBMCs. The gene calls are TRBV5-5 and TRBJ1-6, with 7 bases matching TRBD1. As DNA, the CDR3 is TGTGCCAGCAGATTGGACAGGAACAGGAATTCACCCCTCCACTTT. Translating gives CASRLDRNRNSPLHF.